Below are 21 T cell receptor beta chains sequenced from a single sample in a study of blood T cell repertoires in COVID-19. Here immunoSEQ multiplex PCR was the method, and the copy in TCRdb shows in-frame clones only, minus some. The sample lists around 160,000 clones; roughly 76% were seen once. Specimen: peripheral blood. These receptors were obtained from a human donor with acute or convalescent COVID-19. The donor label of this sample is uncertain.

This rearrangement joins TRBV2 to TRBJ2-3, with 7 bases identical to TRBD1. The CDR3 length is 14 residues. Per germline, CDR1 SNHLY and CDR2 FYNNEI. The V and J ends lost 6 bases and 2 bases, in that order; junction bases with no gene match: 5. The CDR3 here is CASSRQGFTDTQYF. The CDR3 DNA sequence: TGTGCCAGCAGCAGACAGGGTTTCACAGATACGCAGTATTTT.

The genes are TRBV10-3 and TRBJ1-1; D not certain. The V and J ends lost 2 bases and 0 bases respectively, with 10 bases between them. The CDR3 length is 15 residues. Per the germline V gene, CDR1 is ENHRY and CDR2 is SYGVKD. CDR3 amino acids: CAISEIEGLNTEAFF. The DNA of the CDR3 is TGTGCCATCAGTGAGATCGAGGGCCTGAACACTGAAGCTTTCTTT.

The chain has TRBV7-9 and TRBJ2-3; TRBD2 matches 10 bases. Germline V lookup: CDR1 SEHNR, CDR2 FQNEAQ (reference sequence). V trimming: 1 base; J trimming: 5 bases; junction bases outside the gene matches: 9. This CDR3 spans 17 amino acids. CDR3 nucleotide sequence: TGTGCCAGCAGCTTAGAGCGGGGGGGCCCCACACAAGATACGCAGTATTTT. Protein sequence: CASSLERGGPTQDTQYF.

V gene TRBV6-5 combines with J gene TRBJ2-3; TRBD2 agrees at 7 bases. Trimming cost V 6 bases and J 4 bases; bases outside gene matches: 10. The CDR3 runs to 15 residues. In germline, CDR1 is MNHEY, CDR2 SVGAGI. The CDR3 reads CASRLGTTLADTQYF. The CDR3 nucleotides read TGTGCCAGCAGACTCGGGACTACATTGGCAGATACGCAGTATTTT.

The chain's CDR3 is CASSYWGTSTSNEQFF. Written as DNA, the CDR3 is TGTGCCAGCAGTTACTGGGGGACTAGCACTTCCAATGAGCAGTTCTTC. This sequence joins TRBV6-5 and TRBJ2-1; TRBD2 matches at 9 bases. V lost 1 base, J lost 6 bases, and 7 bases stayed unmatched. Germline loops: CDR1 MNHEY, CDR2 SVGAGI. The length of the CDR3 is 16 residues.

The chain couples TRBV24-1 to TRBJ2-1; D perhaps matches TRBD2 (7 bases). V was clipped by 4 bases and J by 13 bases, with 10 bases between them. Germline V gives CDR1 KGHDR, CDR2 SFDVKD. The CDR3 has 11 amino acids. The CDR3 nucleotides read TGTGCCACCAGTGAACGGGGGGCACAGTTCTTC. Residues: CATSERGAQFF.

CDR3: CASSYRQGVPYEQYV. CDR3 nucleotide sequence: TGTGCCAGCAGTTACCGACAGGGGGTGCCCTACGAGCAGTACGTC. The V call is TRBV6-5, the J call TRBJ2-7, with 9 nucleotides matching TRBD1. The CDR3 consists of 15 residues. CDR1 MNHEY and CDR2 SVGAGI come from the germline V gene. Losses at the gene ends were 2 bases for V and 2 bases for J; bases not matched to a gene: 4.

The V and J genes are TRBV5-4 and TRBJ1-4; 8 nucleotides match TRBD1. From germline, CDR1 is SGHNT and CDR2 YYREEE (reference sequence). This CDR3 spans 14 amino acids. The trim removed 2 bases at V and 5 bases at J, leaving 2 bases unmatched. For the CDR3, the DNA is TGTGCCAGCAGCTTACAGGGGGGGAATGAAAAACTGTTTTTT. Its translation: CASSLQGGNEKLFF.

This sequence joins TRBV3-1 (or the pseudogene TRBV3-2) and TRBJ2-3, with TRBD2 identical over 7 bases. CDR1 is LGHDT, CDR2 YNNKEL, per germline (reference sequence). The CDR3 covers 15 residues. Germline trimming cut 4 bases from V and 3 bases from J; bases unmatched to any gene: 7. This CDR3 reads CASSPRGGVTDTQYF. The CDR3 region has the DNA TGTGCCAGCAGCCCCCGGGGAGGGGTGACAGATACGCAGTATTTT.

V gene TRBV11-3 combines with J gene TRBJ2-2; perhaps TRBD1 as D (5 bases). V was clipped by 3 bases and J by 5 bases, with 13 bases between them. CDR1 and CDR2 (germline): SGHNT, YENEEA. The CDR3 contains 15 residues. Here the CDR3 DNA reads TGTGCCAGCAGCTTGGGGCAGGGATCAACCGGGGAGCTGTTTTTT. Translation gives CASSLGQGSTGELFF.

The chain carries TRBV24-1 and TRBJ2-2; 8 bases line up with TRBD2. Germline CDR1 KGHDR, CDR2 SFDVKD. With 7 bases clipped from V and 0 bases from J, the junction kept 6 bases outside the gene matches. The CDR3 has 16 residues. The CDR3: CATRAGAIPNTGELFF. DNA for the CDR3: TGTGCCACCAGAGCGGGGGCCATACCGAACACCGGGGAGCTGTTTTTT.

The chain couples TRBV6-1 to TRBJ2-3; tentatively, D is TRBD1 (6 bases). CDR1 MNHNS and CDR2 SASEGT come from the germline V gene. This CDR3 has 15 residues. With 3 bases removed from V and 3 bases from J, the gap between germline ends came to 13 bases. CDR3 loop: CASSDPRQATDTQYF. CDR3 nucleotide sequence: TGTGCCAGCAGTGATCCCCGACAGGCGACAGATACGCAGTATTTT.

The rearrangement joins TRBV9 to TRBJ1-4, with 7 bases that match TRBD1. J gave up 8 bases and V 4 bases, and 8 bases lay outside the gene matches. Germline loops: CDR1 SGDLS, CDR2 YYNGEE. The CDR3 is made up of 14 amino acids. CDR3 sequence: CASSPPGQPEKLFF. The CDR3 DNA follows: TGTGCCAGCAGCCCTCCGGGACAGCCAGAAAAACTGTTTTTT.

The CDR3 bases are TGCGCCAGCAGTGAGGTAGGGGACGAGCAGTACTTC. Encoded protein: CASSEVGDEQYF. The V gene is TRBV10-1, the J gene TRBJ2-7; D is perhaps TRBD1 (5 bases). The length of the CDR3 is 12 residues. Trimming shortened V by 2 bases and J by 5 bases, and 7 bases separated the two germline ends. Germline values: CDR1 WNHNN, CDR2 SYGVQD (reference sequence).

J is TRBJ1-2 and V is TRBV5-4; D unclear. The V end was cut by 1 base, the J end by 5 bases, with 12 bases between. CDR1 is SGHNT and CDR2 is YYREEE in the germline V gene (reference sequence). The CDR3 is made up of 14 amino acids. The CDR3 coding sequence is TGTGCCAGCAGCTTGATGTGGGCCGCTTATGGCTACACCTTC. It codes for CASSLMWAAYGYTF.

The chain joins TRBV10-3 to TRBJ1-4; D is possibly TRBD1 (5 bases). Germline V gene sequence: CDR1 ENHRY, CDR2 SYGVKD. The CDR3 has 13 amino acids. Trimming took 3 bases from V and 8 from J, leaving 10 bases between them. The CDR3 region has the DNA TGTGCCATCAGTGACAGGGTTGGAGAAAAACTGTTTTTT. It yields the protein CAISDRVGEKLFF.

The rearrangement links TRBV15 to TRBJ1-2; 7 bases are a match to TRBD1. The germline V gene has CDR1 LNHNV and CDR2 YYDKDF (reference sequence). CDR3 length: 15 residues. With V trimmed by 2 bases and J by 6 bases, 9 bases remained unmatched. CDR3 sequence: CATSRKAGGWDGYTF. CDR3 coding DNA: TGTGCCACCAGCAGAAAGGCAGGGGGATGGGATGGCTACACCTTC.

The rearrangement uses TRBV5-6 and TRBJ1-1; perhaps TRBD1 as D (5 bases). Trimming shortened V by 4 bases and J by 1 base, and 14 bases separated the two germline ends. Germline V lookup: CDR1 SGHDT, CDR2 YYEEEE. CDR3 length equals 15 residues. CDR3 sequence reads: CASSPLTVPNTEAFF. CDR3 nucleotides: TGTGCCAGCAGCCCCCTGACAGTTCCGAACACTGAAGCTTTCTTT.

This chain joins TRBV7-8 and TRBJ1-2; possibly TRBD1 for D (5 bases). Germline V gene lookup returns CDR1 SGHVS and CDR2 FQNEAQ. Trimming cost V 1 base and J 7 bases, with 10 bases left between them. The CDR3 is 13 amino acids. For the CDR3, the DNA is TGTGCCAGCAGCTTAGTCGGGGGTAGTGGCTACACCTTC. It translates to CASSLVGGSGYTF.

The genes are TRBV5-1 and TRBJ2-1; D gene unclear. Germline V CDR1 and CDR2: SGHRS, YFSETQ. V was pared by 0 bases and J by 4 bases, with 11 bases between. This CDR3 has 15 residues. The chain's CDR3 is CASSLVADTYNEQFF. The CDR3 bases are TGCGCCAGCAGCTTGGTCGCAGATACGTACAATGAGCAGTTCTTC. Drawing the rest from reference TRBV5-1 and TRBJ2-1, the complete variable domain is KAGVTQTPRYLIKTRGQQVTLSCSPISGHRSVSWYQQTPGQGLQFLFEYFSETQRNKGNFPGRFSGRQFSNSRSEMNVSTLELGDSALYLCASSLVADTYNEQFFGPGTRLTVL.

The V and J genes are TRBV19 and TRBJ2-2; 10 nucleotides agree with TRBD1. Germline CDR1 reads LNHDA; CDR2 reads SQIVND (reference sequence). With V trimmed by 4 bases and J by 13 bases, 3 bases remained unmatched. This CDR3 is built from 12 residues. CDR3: CASSRDRGGLFF. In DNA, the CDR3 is TGTGCCAGTAGTAGGGACAGGGGTGGGCTGTTTTTT.